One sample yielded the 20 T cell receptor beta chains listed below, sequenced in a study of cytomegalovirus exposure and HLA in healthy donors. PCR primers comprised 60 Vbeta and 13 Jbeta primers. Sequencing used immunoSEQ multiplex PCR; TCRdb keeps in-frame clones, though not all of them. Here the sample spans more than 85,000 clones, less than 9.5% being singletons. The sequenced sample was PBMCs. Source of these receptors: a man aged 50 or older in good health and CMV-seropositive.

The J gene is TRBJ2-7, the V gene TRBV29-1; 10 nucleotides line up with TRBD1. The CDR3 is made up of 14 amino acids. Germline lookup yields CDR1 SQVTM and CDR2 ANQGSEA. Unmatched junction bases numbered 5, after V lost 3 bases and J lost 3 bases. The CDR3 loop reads CSVEFGTGVYEQYF. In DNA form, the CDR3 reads TGCAGCGTTGAGTTTGGGACAGGGGTCTACGAGCAGTACTTC.

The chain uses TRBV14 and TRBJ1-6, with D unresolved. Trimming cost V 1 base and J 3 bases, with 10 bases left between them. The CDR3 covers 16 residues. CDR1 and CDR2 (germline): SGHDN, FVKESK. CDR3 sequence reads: CASSQAGLLYNSPLHF. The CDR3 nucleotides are TGTGCCAGCAGCCAAGCTGGACTCCTCTATAATTCACCCCTCCACTTT. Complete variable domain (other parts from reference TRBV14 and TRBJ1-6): EAGVTQFPSHSVIEKGQTVTLRCDPISGHDNLYWYRRVMGKEIKFLLHFVKESKQDESGMPNNRFLAERTGGTYSTLKVQPAELEDSGVYFCASSQAGLLYNSPLHFGNGTRLTVT.

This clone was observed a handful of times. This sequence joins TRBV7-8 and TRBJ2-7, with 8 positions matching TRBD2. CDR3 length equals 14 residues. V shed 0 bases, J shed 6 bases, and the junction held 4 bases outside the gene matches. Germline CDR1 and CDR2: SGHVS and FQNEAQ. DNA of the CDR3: TGTGCCAGCAGCTTAGCTAGCGGGGAAGGCGAGCAGTACTTC. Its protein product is CASSLASGEGEQYF.

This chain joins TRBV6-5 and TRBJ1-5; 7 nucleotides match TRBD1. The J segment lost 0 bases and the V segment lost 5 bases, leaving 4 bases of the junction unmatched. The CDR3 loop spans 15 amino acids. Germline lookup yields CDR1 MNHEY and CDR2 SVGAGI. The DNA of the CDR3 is TGTGCCAGCAGTGGACGACAGGGTAGCAATCAGCCCCAGCATTTT. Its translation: CASSGRQGSNQPQHF.

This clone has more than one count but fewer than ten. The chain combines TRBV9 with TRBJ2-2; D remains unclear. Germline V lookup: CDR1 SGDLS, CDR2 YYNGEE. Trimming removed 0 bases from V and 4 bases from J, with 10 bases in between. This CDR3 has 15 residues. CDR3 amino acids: CASSVGVGVTGELFF. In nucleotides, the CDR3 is TGTGCCAGCAGCGTAGGTGTCGGAGTCACCGGGGAGCTGTTTTTT.

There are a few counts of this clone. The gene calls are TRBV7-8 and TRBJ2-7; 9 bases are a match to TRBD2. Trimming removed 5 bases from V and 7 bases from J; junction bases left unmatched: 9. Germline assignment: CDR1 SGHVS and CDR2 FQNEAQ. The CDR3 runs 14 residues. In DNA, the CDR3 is TGTGCCAGCAGCCTATGGGCGGGAGGGGAAGAGCAGTACTTC. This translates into CASSLWAGGEEQYF.

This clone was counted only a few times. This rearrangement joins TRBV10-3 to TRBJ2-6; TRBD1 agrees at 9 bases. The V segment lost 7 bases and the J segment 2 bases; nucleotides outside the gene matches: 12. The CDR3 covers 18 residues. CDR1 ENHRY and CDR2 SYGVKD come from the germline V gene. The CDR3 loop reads CAITQGQGGSTGANVLTF. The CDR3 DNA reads TGTGCCATCACCCAGGGACAGGGCGGTAGTACTGGGGCCAACGTCCTGACTTTC.

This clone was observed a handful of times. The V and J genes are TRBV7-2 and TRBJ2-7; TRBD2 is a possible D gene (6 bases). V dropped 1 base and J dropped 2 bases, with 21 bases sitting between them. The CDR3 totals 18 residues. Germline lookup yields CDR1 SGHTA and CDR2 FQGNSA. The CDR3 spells CASSLDRGSGRGTYEQYF. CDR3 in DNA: TGTGCCAGCAGCTTAGATCGAGGATCGGGCCGGGGGACCTACGAGCAGTACTTC.

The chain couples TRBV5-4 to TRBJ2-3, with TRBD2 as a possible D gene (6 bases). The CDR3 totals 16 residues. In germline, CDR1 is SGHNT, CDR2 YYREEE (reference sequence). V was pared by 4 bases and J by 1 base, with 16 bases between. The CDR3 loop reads CASSPAGSSGTDTQYF. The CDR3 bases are TGTGCCAGCAGCCCAGCTGGGTCTAGCGGCACAGATACGCAGTATTTT.

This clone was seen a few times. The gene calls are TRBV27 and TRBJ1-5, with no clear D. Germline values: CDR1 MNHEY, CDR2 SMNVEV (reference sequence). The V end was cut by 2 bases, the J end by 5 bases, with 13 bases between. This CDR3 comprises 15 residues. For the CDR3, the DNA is TGTGCCAGCAGTTTAGGAGGGCCCCTTTATCAGCCCCAGCATTTT. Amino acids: CASSLGGPLYQPQHF.

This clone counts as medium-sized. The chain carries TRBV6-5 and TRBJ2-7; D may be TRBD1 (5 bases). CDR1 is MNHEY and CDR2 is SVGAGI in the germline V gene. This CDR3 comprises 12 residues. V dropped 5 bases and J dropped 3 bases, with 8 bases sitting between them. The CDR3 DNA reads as TGTGCCAGCAGTGTCCAGGGCTACGAGCAGTACTTC. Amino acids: CASSVQGYEQYF.

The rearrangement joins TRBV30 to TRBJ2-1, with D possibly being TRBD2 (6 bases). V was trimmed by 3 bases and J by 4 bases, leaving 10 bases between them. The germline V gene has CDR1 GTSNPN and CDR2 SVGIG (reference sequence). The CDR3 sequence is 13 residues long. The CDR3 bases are TGTGCCTGGAGGTCGGGAGTATACAATGAGCAGTTCTTC. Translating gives CAWRSGVYNEQFF.

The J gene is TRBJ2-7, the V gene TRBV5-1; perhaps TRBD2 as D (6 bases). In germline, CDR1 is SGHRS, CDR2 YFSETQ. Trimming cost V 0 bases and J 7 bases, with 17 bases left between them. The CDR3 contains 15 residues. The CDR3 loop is CASSLGVMAGKEQYF. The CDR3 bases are TGCGCCAGCAGCTTGGGTGTAATGGCGGGAAAGGAGCAGTACTTC.

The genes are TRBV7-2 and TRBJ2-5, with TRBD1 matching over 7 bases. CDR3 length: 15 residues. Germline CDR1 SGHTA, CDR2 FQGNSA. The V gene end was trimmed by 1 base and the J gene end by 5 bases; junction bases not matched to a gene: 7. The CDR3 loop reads CASSLGSTGWETQYF. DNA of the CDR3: TGTGCCAGCAGCTTAGGTTCGACAGGGTGGGAGACCCAGTACTTC.

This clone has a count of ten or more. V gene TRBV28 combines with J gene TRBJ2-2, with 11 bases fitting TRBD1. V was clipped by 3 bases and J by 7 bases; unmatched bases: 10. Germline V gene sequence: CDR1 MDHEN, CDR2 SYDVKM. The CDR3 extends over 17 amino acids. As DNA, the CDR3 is TGTGCCAGCAGTTTCCTCCCGGGGACAGGGGGTTTCGGGGAGCTGTTTTTT. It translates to CASSFLPGTGGFGELFF.

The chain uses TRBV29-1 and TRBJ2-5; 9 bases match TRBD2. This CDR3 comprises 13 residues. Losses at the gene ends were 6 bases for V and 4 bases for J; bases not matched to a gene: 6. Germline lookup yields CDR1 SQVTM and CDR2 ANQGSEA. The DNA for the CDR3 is TGCAGCGTGCGGGAGGGCGGAGGAGAGACCCAGTACTTC. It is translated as CSVREGGGETQYF.

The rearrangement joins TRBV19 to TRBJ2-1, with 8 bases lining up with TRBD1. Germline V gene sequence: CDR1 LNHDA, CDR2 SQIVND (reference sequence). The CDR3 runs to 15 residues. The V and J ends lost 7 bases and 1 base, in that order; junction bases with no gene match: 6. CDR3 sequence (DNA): TGTGCCAGTATTACGACAGGGGCATCCTACAATGAGCAGTTCTTC. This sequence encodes CASITTGASYNEQFF.

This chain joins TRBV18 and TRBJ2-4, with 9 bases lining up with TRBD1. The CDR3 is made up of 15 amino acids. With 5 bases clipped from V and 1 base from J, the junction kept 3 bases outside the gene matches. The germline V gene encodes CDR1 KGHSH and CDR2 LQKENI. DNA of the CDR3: TGTGCCAGCTCAGCCGACAGGGGGGCCAAAAACATTCAGTACTTC. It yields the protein CASSADRGAKNIQYF.

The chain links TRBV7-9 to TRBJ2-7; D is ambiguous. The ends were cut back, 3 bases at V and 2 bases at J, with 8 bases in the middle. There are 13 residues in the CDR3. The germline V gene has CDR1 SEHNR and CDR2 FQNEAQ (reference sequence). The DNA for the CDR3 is TGTGCCAGCAGCTTCACGGGTACCTACGAGCAGTACTTC. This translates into CASSFTGTYEQYF.

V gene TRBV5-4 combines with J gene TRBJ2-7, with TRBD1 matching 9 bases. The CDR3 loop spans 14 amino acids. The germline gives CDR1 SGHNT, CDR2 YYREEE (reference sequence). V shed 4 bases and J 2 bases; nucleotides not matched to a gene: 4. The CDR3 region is CASSRGTGPYEQYF. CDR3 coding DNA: TGTGCCAGCAGCCGTGGGACAGGGCCCTACGAGCAGTACTTC.